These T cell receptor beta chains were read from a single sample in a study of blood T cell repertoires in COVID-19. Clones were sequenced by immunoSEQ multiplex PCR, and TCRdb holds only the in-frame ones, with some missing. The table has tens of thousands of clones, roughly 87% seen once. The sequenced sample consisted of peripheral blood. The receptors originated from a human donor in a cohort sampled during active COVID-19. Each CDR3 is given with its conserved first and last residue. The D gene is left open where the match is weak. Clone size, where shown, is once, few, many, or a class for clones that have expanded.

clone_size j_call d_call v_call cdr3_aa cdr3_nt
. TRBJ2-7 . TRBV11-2 CASSPGVSYEQYF TGTGCCAGCAGCCCGGGGGTCTCCTACGAGCAGTACTTC
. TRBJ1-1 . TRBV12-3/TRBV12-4 CASSITRNTEAFF TGTGCCAGCAGTATAACAAGGAACACTGAAGCTTTCTTT
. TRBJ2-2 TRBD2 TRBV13 CASGREVALTGELFF TGTGCCAGCGGGAGGGAAGTTGCCCTCACCGGGGAGCTGTTTTTT
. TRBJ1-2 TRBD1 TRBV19 CASSRQGSSYGYTF TGTGCCAGTAGTCGACAGGGGAGCAGCTATGGCTACACCTTC
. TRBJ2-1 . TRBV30 CAWTRSGEQFF TGTGCCTGGACTCGGAGCGGTGAGCAGTTCTTC
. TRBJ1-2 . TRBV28 CASSWGPKRGYTF TGTGCCAGCAGTTGGGGGCCTAAAAGGGGCTACACCTTC
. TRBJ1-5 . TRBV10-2 CASSESGGNQPQHF TGCGCCAGCAGTGAGTCAGGGGGAAATCAGCCCCAGCATTTT
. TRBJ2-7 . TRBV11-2 CASTSSYEQYF TGTGCCAGCACTAGCTCCTACGAGCAGTACTTC
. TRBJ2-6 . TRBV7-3 CASSPQGEAGANVLTF TGTGCCAGCAGCCCCCAGGGGGAGGCTGGGGCCAACGTCCTGACTTTC
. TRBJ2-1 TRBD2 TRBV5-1 CASSLRRTSGNVYNEQFF TGCGCCAGCAGCTTGCGGCGGACTAGCGGGAACGTGTACAATGAGCAGTTCTTC
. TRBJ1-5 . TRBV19 CASSKPGGNQPQHF TGTGCCAGTAGTAAGCCCGGGGGCAATCAGCCCCAGCATTTT
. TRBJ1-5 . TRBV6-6 CASSYSLQGPNQPQHF TGTGCCAGCAGTTACTCGTTACAGGGCCCCAATCAGCCCCAGCATTTT
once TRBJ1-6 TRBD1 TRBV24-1 CATSAGQGFNSPLHF TGTGCCACCAGTGCGGGACAGGGCTTCAATTCACCCCTCCACTTT
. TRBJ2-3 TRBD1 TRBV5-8 CASSLGQGSPDTQYF TGTGCCAGCAGCTTGGGACAGGGCAGCCCAGATACGCAGTATTTT
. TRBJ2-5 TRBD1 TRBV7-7 CASSRQGSETQYF TGTGCCAGCAGCCGACAGGGATCAGAGACCCAGTACTTC
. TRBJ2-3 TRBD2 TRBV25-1 CASSSRRGAVDTQYF TGTGCCAGCAGTTCACGGCGGGGGGCGGTAGATACGCAGTATTTT
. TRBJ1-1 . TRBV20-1 CSAASDTEAFF TGCAGTGCTGCGTCGGACACTGAAGCTTTCTTT
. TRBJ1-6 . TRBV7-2 CASSLVGGSYNSPLHF TGTGCCAGCAGCTTAGTCGGGGGCTCCTATAATTCACCCCTCCACTTT
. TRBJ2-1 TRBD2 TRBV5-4 CASSLGLAGVLVGNEQFF TGTGCCAGCAGCTTGGGACTAGCGGGAGTACTGGTTGGAAATGAGCAGTTCTTC
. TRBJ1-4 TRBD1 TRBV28 CASSLHAPGQGTNEKLFF TGTGCCAGCAGTTTACACGCTCCGGGACAGGGGACTAATGAAAAACTGTTTTTT
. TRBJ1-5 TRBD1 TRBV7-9 CATVGTGTHQPQHF TGTGCCACCGTAGGGACAGGGACTCATCAGCCCCAGCATTTT
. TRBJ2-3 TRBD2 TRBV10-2 CASSLAGGQTSTDTQYF TGCGCCAGCAGTTTAGCGGGGGGGCAAACTAGCACAGATACGCAGTATTTT
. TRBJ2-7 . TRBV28 CASSTGGAGSVQYF TGTGCCAGCAGTACCGGCGGTGCGGGAAGCGTGCAGTACTTC
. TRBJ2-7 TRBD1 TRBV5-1 CASSLGLRDRGREQYF TGCGCCAGCAGCTTGGGCCTGAGGGACAGGGGGCGTGAGCAGTACTTC
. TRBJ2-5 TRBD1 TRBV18 CASSLTGETQYF TGTGCCAGCTCACTGACAGGGGAGACCCAGTACTTC
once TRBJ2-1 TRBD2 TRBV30 CAWSKRGLAGVDEQFF TGTGCCTGGAGTAAAAGGGGGCTAGCGGGAGTAGATGAGCAGTTCTTC
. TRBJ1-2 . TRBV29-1 CSGGPIDYGYTF TGCAGCGGGGGACCGATAGACTATGGCTACACCTTC
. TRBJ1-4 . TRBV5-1 CASSLTHPLEKLFF TGCGCCAGCAGCTTGACACACCCTTTGGAAAAACTGTTTTTT
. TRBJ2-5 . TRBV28 CASSLTEGDGETQYF TGTGCCAGCAGTTTAACAGAAGGTGATGGAGAGACCCAGTACTTC
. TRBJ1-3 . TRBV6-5 CASSSRGGTGGNTIYF TGTGCCAGCAGTTCCCGGGGGGGAACTGGTGGAAACACCATATATTTT
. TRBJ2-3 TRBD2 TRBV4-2 CASSQDYRRTSGNTDTQYF TGTGCCAGCAGCCAAGACTACCGACGGACTAGCGGGAACACAGATACGCAGTATTTT
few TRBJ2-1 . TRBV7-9 CASSLGGAVHEQFF TGTGCCAGCAGCTTAGGCGGCGCGGTGCATGAGCAGTTCTTC
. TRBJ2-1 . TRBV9 CASSGRSQSYNEQFF TGTGCCAGCAGTGGGAGGTCTCAATCCTACAATGAGCAGTTCTTC
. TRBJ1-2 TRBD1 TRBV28 CASSLILSDRGDYGYTF TGTGCCAGCAGTTTAATCTTGTCTGACAGGGGGGACTATGGCTACACCTTC
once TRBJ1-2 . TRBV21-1 CASSKDPGQDPSNYGYTF TGTGCCAGCAGCAAAGATCCGGGACAGGACCCTTCCAACTATGGCTACACCTTC
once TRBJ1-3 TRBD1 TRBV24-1 CANSGTGPGGCGNTIYF TGTGCCAACTCCGGGACAGGGCCGGGCGGGTGTGGAAACACCATATATTTT
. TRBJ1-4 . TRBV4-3 CASSQGLQNEKLFF TGCGCCAGCAGCCAAGGCCTGCAGAATGAAAAACTGTTTTTT
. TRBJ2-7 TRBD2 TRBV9 CASSVAPSAGGEQYF TGTGCCAGCAGCGTAGCCCCCTCCGCGGGAGGCGAGCAGTACTTC
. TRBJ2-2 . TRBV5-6 CASSPQVAGELFF TGTGCCAGCAGCCCACAGGTTGCCGGGGAGCTGTTTTTT
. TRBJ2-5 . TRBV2 CASTGERVRETQYF TGTGCCAGCACCGGGGAGCGTGTCCGAGAGACCCAGTACTTC
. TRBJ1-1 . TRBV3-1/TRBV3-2 CASSRSTEAFF TGTGCCAGCAGCCGTAGCACTGAAGCTTTCTTT
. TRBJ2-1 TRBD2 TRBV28 CASGRLAGWFF TGTGCCAGCGGGCGACTAGCGGGCTGGTTCTTC
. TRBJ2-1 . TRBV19 CASSARRFSYNEQFF TGTGCCAGTAGCGCAAGGAGATTCTCCTACAATGAGCAGTTCTTC